The sequence of this TCR beta chain was determined in a study of blood T cell repertoires in COVID-19. The trim removed 5 bases at V and 7 bases at J, leaving 11 bases unmatched. There are 13 residues in the CDR3. The V gene's germline CDR1 is SQVTM and CDR2 ANQGSEA. Enrollees, roughly 18 to 89 years old, lived in 24 US areas. Here immunoSEQ multiplex PCR was the method, and the copy in TCRdb shows in-frame clones only, minus some. The repertoire consists of a few hundred thousand clones, with 80% to 90% occurring once and the leading ten covering less than 2.5%. The chain recombines TRBV29-1 with TRBJ2-7; 7 bases fit TRBD2. Sequencing was carried out using PBMCs or T cells enriched from blood (not recorded which). This clonotype was sampled from a woman aged 45-65 years who had recovered from COVID-19. The CDR3 DNA follows: TGCAGCGTTTTCGAAGCGGGAAGGCTTGAGCAGTACTTC. This gives the protein CSVFEAGRLEQYF.